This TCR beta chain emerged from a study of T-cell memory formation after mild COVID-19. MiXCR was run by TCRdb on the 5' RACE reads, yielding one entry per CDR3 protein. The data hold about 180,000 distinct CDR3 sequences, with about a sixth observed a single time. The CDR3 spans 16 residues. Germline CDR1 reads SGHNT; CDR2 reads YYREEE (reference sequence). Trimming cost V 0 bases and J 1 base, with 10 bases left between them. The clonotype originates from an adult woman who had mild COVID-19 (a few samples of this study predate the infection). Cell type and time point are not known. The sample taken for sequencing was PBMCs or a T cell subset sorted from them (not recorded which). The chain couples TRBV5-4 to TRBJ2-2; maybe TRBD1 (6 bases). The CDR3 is CASSLGAGVNTGELFF. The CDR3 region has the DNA TGTGCCAGCAGCTTGGGAGCAGGGGTGAACACCGGGGAGCTGTTTTTT. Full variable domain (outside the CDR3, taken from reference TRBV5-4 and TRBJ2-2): ETGVTQSPTHLIKTRGQQVTLRCSSQSGHNTVSWYQQALGQGPQFIFQYYREEENGRGNFPPRFSGLQFPNYSSELNVNALELDDSALYLCASSLGAGVNTGELFFGEGSRLTVL.